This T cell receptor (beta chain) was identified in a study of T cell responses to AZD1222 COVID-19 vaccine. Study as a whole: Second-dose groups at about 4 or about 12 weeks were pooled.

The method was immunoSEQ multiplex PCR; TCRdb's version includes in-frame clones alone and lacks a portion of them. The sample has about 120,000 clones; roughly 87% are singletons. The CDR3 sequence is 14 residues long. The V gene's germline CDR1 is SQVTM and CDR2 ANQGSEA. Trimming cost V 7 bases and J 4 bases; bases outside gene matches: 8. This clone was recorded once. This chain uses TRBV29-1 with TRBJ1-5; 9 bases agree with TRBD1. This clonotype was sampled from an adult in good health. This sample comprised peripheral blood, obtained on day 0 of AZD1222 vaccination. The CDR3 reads CSATPGTGNQPQHF. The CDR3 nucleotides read TGCAGCGCAACACCCGGGACAGGGAATCAGCCCCAGCATTTT.